One and the same sample provided the 30 T cell receptor beta chains below, sequenced in a study of cytomegalovirus exposure and HLA in healthy donors. The PCR made use of 60 Vbeta and 13 Jbeta primers. Assay used: immunoSEQ multiplex PCR; TCRdb lists only in-frame clones, some missing. Among around 150,000 clones listed, 82% were seen once. Specimen: PBMCs. The receptors originated from a girl between 10 and 17 years old in good health and CMV-seropositive.

The rearrangement uses TRBV7-6 and TRBJ1-1; 9 bases are shared with TRBD1. V lost 5 bases, J lost 3 bases, and 13 bases stayed unmatched. CDR1 and CDR2 from the germline V gene are SGHVS and FNYEAQ. The CDR3 consists of 17 residues. CDR3 loop: CASSPLITGGEDTEAFF. As DNA, the CDR3 is TGTGCCAGCAGCCCGTTGATCACAGGGGGCGAGGACACTGAAGCTTTCTTT.

The chain couples TRBV19 to TRBJ2-1; 12 positions match TRBD2. There are 17 residues in the CDR3. With V trimmed by 5 bases and J by 4 bases, 9 bases remained unmatched. The germline V gene encodes CDR1 LNHDA and CDR2 SQIVND (reference sequence). CDR3: CASSQASGGERYNEQFF. The DNA for the CDR3 is TGTGCCAGTAGTCAGGCTAGCGGGGGGGAGAGATACAATGAGCAGTTCTTC.

With respect to this clone: A read error may produce the germline difference seen at one junction end. This chain links TRBV27 with TRBJ1-1, with D uncertain. The CDR3 is made up of 15 amino acids. Germline assignment: CDR1 MNHEY and CDR2 SMNVEV (reference sequence). CDR3 region: CASSLRSEMNAEAFF. CDR3 bases: TGTGCCAGCAGTTTAAGATCGGAGATGAACGCTGAAGCTTTCTTT.

The chain combines TRBV6-6 with TRBJ1-5; D is unclear. V dropped 0 bases and J dropped 4 bases, with 7 bases sitting between them. Germline lookup yields CDR1 MNHNY and CDR2 SVGAGI (reference sequence). The CDR3 contains 14 residues. DNA for the CDR3: TGTGCCAGCAGTTACTCGAGTCCAAATCAGCCCCAGCATTTT. This sequence encodes CASSYSSPNQPQHF.

This clone was recorded only once. The chain recombines TRBV27 with TRBJ1-1; D is unclear. The CDR3 totals 17 residues. Trimming stripped 2 bases from V and 0 bases from J, with 16 bases between. Germline lookup yields CDR1 MNHEY and CDR2 SMNVEV (reference sequence). This CDR3 reads CASSLVYRGQMNTEAFF. Written as DNA, the CDR3 is TGTGCCAGCAGTTTAGTTTACCGCGGGCAGATGAACACTGAAGCTTTCTTT.

The V call is TRBV14, the J call TRBJ1-1; TRBD1 aligns across 7 bases. Trimming cost V 3 bases and J 3 bases; bases outside gene matches: 7. This CDR3 is built from 15 residues. Looked up from germline, CDR1 is SGHDN and CDR2 is FVKESK. For the CDR3, the DNA is TGTGCCAGCAGCCAGGGACAGAGCGAATACACTGAAGCTTTCTTT. It is translated as CASSQGQSEYTEAFF.

This sequence joins TRBV29-1 and TRBJ1-1; no reliable D call. This CDR3 contains 13 residues. Trimming stripped 0 bases from V and 8 bases from J, with 13 bases between. Germline V gene sequence: CDR1 SQVTM, CDR2 ANQGSEA. The chain's CDR3 is CSVEDLPSEEAFF. The CDR3 bases are TGCAGCGTTGAAGATCTTCCATCGGAGGAAGCTTTCTTT.

The J gene is TRBJ1-4, the V gene TRBV2; no definite D call. CDR1 SNHLY and CDR2 FYNNEI come from the germline V gene. The CDR3 covers 13 residues. The V end lost 6 bases, the J end lost 5 bases, and 10 bases lay between the germline ends. CDR3 loop: CASRRLKNEKLFF. The CDR3 DNA follows: TGTGCCAGCAGGAGACTGAAGAATGAAAAACTGTTTTTT.

This clone turned up a few times. V gene TRBV28 combines with J gene TRBJ2-6; a possible D gene is TRBD1 (6 bases). Germline CDR1 and CDR2: MDHEN and SYDVKM. The ends were cut back, 2 bases at V and 0 bases at J, with 11 bases in the middle. The CDR3 sequence is 17 residues long. CDR3 protein: CASSLGPGDSGANVLTF. The CDR3 nucleotides read TGTGCCAGCAGTTTAGGGCCAGGGGACTCTGGGGCCAACGTCCTGACTTTC.

Written as DNA, the CDR3 is TGTGCCAGCAGTCACCGTGGTGGGACAGCCTCCTACGAGCAGTACTTC. Translating gives CASSHRGGTASYEQYF. The V call is TRBV11-2, the J call TRBJ2-7; 7 bases align to TRBD1. The ends lost 6 bases at V and 0 bases at J; junction bases unmatched: 11. There are 16 residues in the CDR3. Per germline, CDR1 SGHAT and CDR2 FQNNGV. Full variable domain (rest looked up from reference TRBV11-2 and TRBJ2-7): EAGVAQSPRYKIIEKRQSVAFWCNPISGHATLYWYQQILGQGPKLLIQFQNNGVVDDSQLPKDRFSAERLKGVDSTLKIQPAKLEDSAVYLCASSHRGGTASYEQYFGPGTRLTVT.

The V and J genes are TRBV7-8 and TRBJ2-7; D unresolved. The CDR3 contains 16 residues. Deletions cut 0 bases from V and 1 base from J, with 13 bases between. Germline CDR1 reads SGHVS; CDR2 reads FQNEAQ. CDR3 sequence reads: CASSLAYFPNSYEQYF. The CDR3 nucleotides read TGTGCCAGCAGCTTAGCCTACTTCCCGAATTCCTACGAGCAGTACTTC. Using reference TRBV7-8 and TRBJ2-7 for the parts outside the CDR3, the full variable domain is GAGVSQSPRYKVAKRGQDVALRCDPISGHVSLFWYQQALGQGPEFLTYFQNEAQLDKSGLPSDRFFAERPEGSVSTLKIQRTQQEDSAVYLCASSLAYFPNSYEQYFGPGTRLTVT.

Here the CDR3 reads CASSLIVRSAGGYTF. For the CDR3, the DNA is TGTGCCAGCAGTTTGATAGTCAGGTCGGCAGGTGGCTACACCTTC. The rearrangement uses TRBV2 and TRBJ1-2; D is ambiguous. The germline V gene has CDR1 SNHLY and CDR2 FYNNEI. The CDR3 is 15 residues long. V shed 5 bases and J shed 7 bases, with 20 bases lying between them.

V is TRBV27 and J is TRBJ2-7; 7 bases align to TRBD2. Germline values: CDR1 MNHEY, CDR2 SMNVEV (reference sequence). The ends lost 3 bases at V and 1 base at J; junction bases unmatched: 6. This CDR3 contains 15 residues. The CDR3 DNA reads as TGTGCCAGCAGTTTTGAAGGCGGGGGATCCTACGAGCAGTACTTC. It translates to CASSFEGGGSYEQYF.

The chain uses TRBV15 and TRBJ2-1, with 11 bases lining up with TRBD2. This CDR3 contains 14 residues. The germline gives CDR1 LNHNV, CDR2 YYDKDF (reference sequence). V lost 3 bases and J lost 6; bases outside the gene matches: 1. The CDR3 sequence: CATSRGTSGNEQFF. CDR3 nucleotides: TGTGCCACCAGCAGGGGGACTAGCGGCAATGAGCAGTTCTTC.

The rearrangement links TRBV18 to TRBJ1-3; 8 bases map to TRBD1. The junction had 2 bases not matched to a gene; V was cut back by 0 bases and J by 1 base. This CDR3 contains 16 residues. CDR1 and CDR2 (germline): KGHSH, LQKENI. Written as DNA, the CDR3 is TGTGCCAGCTCACCACCGACAGGGGCGTCTGGAAACACCATATATTTT. Residues: CASSPPTGASGNTIYF.

The chain joins TRBV5-1 to TRBJ1-2; D may be TRBD1 (5 bases). V shed 4 bases and J shed 8 bases, with 18 bases lying between them. This CDR3 region has 14 residues. Germline V gene sequence: CDR1 SGHRS, CDR2 YFSETQ. The CDR3 DNA is TGCGCCAGCAGCCAAAACTCGCACAGGCGCGGCTACACCTTC. Encoded protein: CASSQNSHRRGYTF.

This clone was recorded a few times. The rearrangement links TRBV11-2 to TRBJ2-5, with D tentatively TRBD2 (6 bases). V was pared by 1 base and J by 3 bases, with 12 bases between. This CDR3 is built from 15 residues. Germline CDR1 and CDR2: SGHAT and FQNNGV. The chain's CDR3 is CASSLGDWEKETQYF. The CDR3 DNA sequence: TGTGCCAGCAGCTTAGGGGACTGGGAAAAAGAGACCCAGTACTTC. Full variable domain (outside the CDR3, taken from reference TRBV11-2 and TRBJ2-5): EAGVAQSPRYKIIEKRQSVAFWCNPISGHATLYWYQQILGQGPKLLIQFQNNGVVDDSQLPKDRFSAERLKGVDSTLKIQPAKLEDSAVYLCASSLGDWEKETQYFGPGTRLLVL.

In the case of this clone: The sample holds other DNA sequences that translate to the same CDR3. V is TRBV5-1 and J is TRBJ1-1; possibly TRBD1 for D (6 bases). The CDR3 runs 14 residues. Germline assignment: CDR1 SGHRS and CDR2 YFSETQ. V dropped 0 bases and J dropped 3 bases, with 9 bases sitting between them. The CDR3 sequence is CASSLVGGDTEAFF. The CDR3 nucleotides read TGCGCCAGCAGCTTGGTAGGGGGAGACACTGAAGCTTTCTTT.

This chain connects TRBV30 to TRBJ1-2; 7 nucleotides match TRBD1. V trimming: 0 bases; J trimming: 4 bases; junction bases outside the gene matches: 14. The CDR3 runs to 17 residues. In germline, CDR1 is GTSNPN, CDR2 SVGIG (reference sequence). The CDR3 reads CAWSVDRQGDWRYGYTF. DNA for the CDR3: TGTGCCTGGAGTGTAGACCGCCAGGGGGATTGGCGCTATGGCTACACCTTC.

V is TRBV5-4 and J is TRBJ2-3; 9 bases are a match to TRBD1. V lost 0 bases and J lost 3; bases outside the gene matches: 5. Per germline, CDR1 SGHNT and CDR2 YYREEE (reference sequence). The CDR3 has 16 amino acids. CDR3 in DNA: TGTGCCAGCAGCTTGGTGGGGACAGGGTCAACAGATACGCAGTATTTT. It encodes CASSLVGTGSTDTQYF.

The V call is TRBV11-2, the J call TRBJ2-7; the D gene is possibly TRBD2 (6 bases). V lost 1 base and J 2 bases, leaving 9 bases between the germline ends. CDR1 and CDR2 from the germline V gene are SGHAT and FQNNGV. This CDR3 comprises 14 residues. The CDR3 loop is CASSLGRDPYEQYF. Here the CDR3 DNA reads TGTGCCAGCAGCTTAGGGAGGGACCCCTACGAGCAGTACTTC.

This rearrangement joins TRBV29-1 to TRBJ2-7; 7 nucleotides align to TRBD1. Germline assignment: CDR1 SQVTM and CDR2 ANQGSEA. The V segment lost 0 bases and the J segment 1 base; nucleotides outside the gene matches: 3. The CDR3 runs to 14 residues. CDR3: CSVEDGTDSYEQYF. The DNA of the CDR3 is TGCAGCGTTGAAGACGGGACAGATTCCTACGAGCAGTACTTC.

The rearrangement uses TRBV7-9 and TRBJ1-1; D gene uncertain. This CDR3 is built from 14 residues. V was trimmed by 1 base and J by 5 bases, leaving 11 bases between them. CDR1 SEHNR and CDR2 FQNEAQ come from the germline V gene (reference sequence). The DNA of the CDR3 is TGTGCCAGCAGCTTAGATGGAGGAGTAACTGAAGCTTTCTTT. Translating gives CASSLDGGVTEAFF.

This rearrangement joins TRBV6-5 to TRBJ2-2; 9 bases are a match to TRBD1. CDR3 length: 16 residues. V trimming: 2 bases; J trimming: 3 bases; junction bases outside the gene matches: 4. Per germline, CDR1 MNHEY and CDR2 SVGAGI. The CDR3 sequence is CASSYKGQGYTGELFF. CDR3 nucleotide sequence: TGTGCCAGCAGTTACAAGGGACAGGGTTACACCGGGGAGCTGTTTTTT.

The chain joins TRBV30 to TRBJ1-2, with D possibly matching TRBD1 (6 bases). CDR1 and CDR2 from the germline V gene are GTSNPN and SVGIG (reference sequence). The CDR3 sequence is 12 residues long. Trimming shortened V by 3 bases and J by 4 bases, and 9 bases separated the two germline ends. The DNA of the CDR3 is TGTGCCTGGAGCTCAGGGGTCTATGGCTACACCTTC. This codes for CAWSSGVYGYTF.

The chain joins TRBV28 to TRBJ1-2; D is undetermined. Germline V CDR1 and CDR2: MDHEN, SYDVKM. V dropped 4 bases and J dropped 4 bases, with 16 bases sitting between them. The CDR3 extends over 15 amino acids. The chain's CDR3 is CASSSPGSYPYGYTF. In DNA, the CDR3 is TGTGCCAGCAGTTCCCCGGGGAGCTATCCCTATGGCTACACCTTC.

The V gene is TRBV11-2, the J gene TRBJ1-3; a possible D gene is TRBD1 (6 bases). CDR1 is SGHAT, CDR2 FQNNGV, per germline. V gave up 6 bases and J gave up 0 bases, with 12 bases separating them. CDR3 length equals 15 residues. CDR3 bases: TGTGCCAGCAGACAGGACAGCCGCTCTGGAAACACCATATATTTT. Residues: CASRQDSRSGNTIYF.

This clone occurred a few times. The chain joins TRBV5-4 to TRBJ1-1; tentative D call: TRBD1 (6 bases). This CDR3 is built from 17 residues. V was pared by 3 bases and J by 1 base, with 19 bases between. The germline CDR1 and CDR2 sequences are SGHNT and YYREEE (reference sequence). This CDR3 is CASSSTTREGENTEAFF. The CDR3 bases are TGTGCCAGCAGCTCCACAACTCGGGAGGGGGAGAACACTGAAGCTTTCTTT.

On this clone: Additional DNA sequences in this sample encode the identical CDR3. In nucleotides, the CDR3 is TGTGCCAGCAGCCTTTCCACAGATACGCAGTATTTT. This codes for CASSLSTDTQYF. V is TRBV5-4 and J is TRBJ2-3; D unclear. Trimming pared 4 bases from V and 2 bases from J, leaving 5 bases between. Germline V gives CDR1 SGHNT, CDR2 YYREEE (reference sequence). The CDR3 is 12 residues long. The whole variable domain, filled in from reference TRBV5-4 and TRBJ2-3, reads ETGVTQSPTHLIKTRGQQVTLRCSSQSGHNTVSWYQQALGQGPQFIFQYYREEENGRGNFPPRFSGLQFPNYSSELNVNALELDDSALYLCASSLSTDTQYFGPGTRLTVL.

The chain is built from TRBV28 and TRBJ1-5; a weak D match, TRBD1 (6 bases). V shed 2 bases and J shed 1 base, with 9 bases lying between them. The CDR3 contains 15 residues. From germline, CDR1 is MDHEN and CDR2 SYDVKM. Here the CDR3 reads CASSLQGRSNQPQHF. In DNA, the CDR3 is TGTGCCAGCAGTTTACAGGGGCGCAGCAATCAGCCCCAGCATTTT.